The entry below describes one TCR beta chain. TCR beta chains were sequenced at survey level with immunoSEQ. The assay was immunoSEQ multiplex PCR, and TCRdb's table has in-frame clones only and misses some. The table records under 90,000 clones, 85% to 95% of them present only once. Looked up from germline, CDR1 is LNHDA and CDR2 is SQIVND (reference sequence). V was pared by 2 bases and J by 1 base, with 8 bases between. The CDR3 has 14 amino acids. Sequencing was performed on PBMCs. The gene calls are TRBV19 and TRBJ1-2, with a weak D call TRBD1 (5 bases). The TCR comes from a man aged 35 to 55 with rheumatoid arthritis. CDR3 DNA: TGTGCCAGTAGTATACGGGGCCGTAACTATGGCTACACCTTC. Translated, it gives CASSIRGRNYGYTF.